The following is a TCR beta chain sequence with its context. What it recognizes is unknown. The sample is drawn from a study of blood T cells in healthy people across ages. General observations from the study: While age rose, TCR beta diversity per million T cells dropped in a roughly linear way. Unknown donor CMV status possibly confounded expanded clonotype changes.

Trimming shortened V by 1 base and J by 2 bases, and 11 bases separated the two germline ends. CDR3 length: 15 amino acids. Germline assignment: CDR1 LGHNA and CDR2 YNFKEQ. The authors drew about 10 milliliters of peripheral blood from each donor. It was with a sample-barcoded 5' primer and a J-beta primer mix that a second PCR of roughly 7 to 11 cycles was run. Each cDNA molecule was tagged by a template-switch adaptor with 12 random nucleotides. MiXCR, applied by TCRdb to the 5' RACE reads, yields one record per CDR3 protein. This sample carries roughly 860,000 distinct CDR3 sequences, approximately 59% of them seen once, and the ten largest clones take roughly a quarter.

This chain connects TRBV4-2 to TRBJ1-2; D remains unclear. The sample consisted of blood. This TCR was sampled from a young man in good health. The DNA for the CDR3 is TGTGCCAGCAGCCAAGCGGTAGGGCTGAACTATGGCTACACCTTC. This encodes CASSQAVGLNYGYTF.